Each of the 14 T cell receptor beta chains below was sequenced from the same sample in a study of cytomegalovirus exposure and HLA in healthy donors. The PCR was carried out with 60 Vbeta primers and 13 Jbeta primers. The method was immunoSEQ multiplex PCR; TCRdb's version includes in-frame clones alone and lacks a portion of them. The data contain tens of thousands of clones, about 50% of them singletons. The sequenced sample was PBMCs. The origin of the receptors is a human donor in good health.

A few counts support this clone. CDR3 sequence reads: CASSFGRGIRNEQFF. CDR3 in DNA: TGTGCCAGCAGCTTCGGGAGGGGGATTCGTAATGAGCAGTTCTTC. V and J are TRBV5-8 and TRBJ2-1, with 8 bases matching TRBD2. V trimming: 2 bases; J trimming: 7 bases; junction bases outside the gene matches: 8. The CDR3 length is 15 residues. CDR1 and CDR2 from the germline V gene are SGHTS and YDEGEE.

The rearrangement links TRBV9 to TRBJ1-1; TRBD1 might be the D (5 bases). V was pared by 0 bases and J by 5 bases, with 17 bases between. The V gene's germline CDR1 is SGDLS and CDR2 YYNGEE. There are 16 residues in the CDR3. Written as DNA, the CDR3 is TGTGCCAGCAGCGTAGTAATGGGGCAGGGTGGGACTGAAGCTTTCTTT. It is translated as CASSVVMGQGGTEAFF.

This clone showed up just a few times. The chain's CDR3 is CASSLVADNYGYTF. The CDR3 bases are TGTGCCAGCAGCCTGGTGGCGGATAACTATGGCTACACCTTC. This chain uses TRBV6-6 with TRBJ1-2; unclear D gene. Germline CDR1 is MNHNY and CDR2 is SVGAGI (reference sequence). CDR3 size: 14 residues. Between the trimmed V and J ends, which lost 6 bases and 1 base, there was a span of 12 bases.

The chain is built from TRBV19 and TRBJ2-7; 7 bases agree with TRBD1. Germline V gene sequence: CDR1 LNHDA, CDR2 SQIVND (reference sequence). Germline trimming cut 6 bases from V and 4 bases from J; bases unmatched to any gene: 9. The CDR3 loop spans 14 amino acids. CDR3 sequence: CASSLQGLVYEQYF. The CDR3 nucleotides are TGTGCCAGTAGCCTACAGGGGCTCGTTTACGAGCAGTACTTC.

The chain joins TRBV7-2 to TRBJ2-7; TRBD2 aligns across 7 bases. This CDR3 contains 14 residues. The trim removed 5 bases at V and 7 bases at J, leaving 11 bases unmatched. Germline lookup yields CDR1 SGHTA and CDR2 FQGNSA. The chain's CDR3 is CASSREARRGEQYF. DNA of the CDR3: TGTGCCAGCAGCCGGGAGGCCCGGAGAGGGGAGCAGTACTTC.

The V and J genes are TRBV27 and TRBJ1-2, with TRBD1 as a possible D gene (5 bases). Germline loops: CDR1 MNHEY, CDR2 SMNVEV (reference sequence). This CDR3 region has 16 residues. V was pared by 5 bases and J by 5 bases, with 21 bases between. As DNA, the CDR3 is TGTGCCAGCAGTACTCACGGGACGGGAGCCCGGTATGGCTACACCTTC. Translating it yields CASSTHGTGARYGYTF.

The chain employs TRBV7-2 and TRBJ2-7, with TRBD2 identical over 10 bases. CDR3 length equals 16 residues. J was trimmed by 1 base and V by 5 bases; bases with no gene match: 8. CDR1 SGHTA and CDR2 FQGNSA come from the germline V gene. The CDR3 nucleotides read TGTGCCAGCAGCACCGGGACTAGCGTCATTTCCTACGAGCAGTACTTC. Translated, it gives CASSTGTSVISYEQYF.

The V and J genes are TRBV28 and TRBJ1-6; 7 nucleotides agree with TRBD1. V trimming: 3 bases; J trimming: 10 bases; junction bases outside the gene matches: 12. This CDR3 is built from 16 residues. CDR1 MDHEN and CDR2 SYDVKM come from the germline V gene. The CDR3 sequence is CASSFGDRQGGSPLHF. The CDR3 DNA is TGTGCCAGCAGTTTCGGGGACCGTCAGGGGGGATCACCCCTCCACTTT.

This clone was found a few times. For the CDR3, the DNA is TGTGCCAGTACGCTGGGGCGAGGTGGAAACACCATATATTTT. It specifies CASTLGRGGNTIYF. The chain carries TRBV19 and TRBJ1-3, with D perhaps TRBD1 (5 bases). The CDR3 totals 14 residues. Germline-derived CDR1 and CDR2 are LNHDA and SQIVND (reference sequence). The ends were cut back, 7 bases at V and 3 bases at J, with 13 bases in the middle. Filled out from reference TRBV19 and TRBJ1-3, the complete variable domain reads DGGITQSPKYLFRKEGQNVTLSCEQNLNHDAMYWYRQDPGQGLRLIYYSQIVNDFQKGDIAEGYSVSREKKESFPLTVTSAQKNPTAFYLCASTLGRGGNTIYFGEGSWLTVV.

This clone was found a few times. The CDR3 region has the DNA TGTGCCAGCAGCTTGTCACAGGGTGGGAGTGAAAAACTGTTTTTT. This gives the protein CASSLSQGGSEKLFF. The gene calls are TRBV7-2 and TRBJ1-4, with D possibly matching TRBD1 (6 bases). V lost 3 bases and J lost 7, with 15 bases in between. The CDR3 extends over 15 amino acids. CDR1 and CDR2 from the germline V gene are SGHTA and FQGNSA.

CDR3 coding DNA: TGTGCCAGCAGAACAGGGACAGTAAATTCACCCCTCCACTTT. Its protein product is CASRTGTVNSPLHF. V and J are TRBV28 and TRBJ1-6; 7 bases agree with TRBD1. Germline loops: CDR1 MDHEN, CDR2 SYDVKM. Losses at the gene ends were 6 bases for V and 7 bases for J; bases not matched to a gene: 6. The length of the CDR3 is 14 residues.

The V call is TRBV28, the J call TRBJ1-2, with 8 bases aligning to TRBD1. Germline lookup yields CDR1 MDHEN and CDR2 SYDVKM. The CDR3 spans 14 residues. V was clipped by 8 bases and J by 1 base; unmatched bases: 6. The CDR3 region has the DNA TGTGCCAGCCTGGGGACAGGCATTAACTATGGCTACACCTTC. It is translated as CASLGTGINYGYTF.

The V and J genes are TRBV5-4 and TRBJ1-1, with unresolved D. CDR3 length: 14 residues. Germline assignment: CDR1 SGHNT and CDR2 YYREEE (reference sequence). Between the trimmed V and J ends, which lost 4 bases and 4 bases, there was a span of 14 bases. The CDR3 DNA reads TGTGCCAGCAGCCCTCCCAAGGGAGGCACTGAAGCTTTCTTT. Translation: CASSPPKGGTEAFF.

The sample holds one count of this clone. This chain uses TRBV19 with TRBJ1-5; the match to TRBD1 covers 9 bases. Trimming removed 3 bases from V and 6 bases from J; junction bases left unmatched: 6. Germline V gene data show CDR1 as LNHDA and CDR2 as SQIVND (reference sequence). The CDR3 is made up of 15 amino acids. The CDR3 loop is CASSIGDRDSQPQHF. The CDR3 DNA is TGTGCCAGTAGTATCGGGGACAGGGACAGTCAGCCCCAGCATTTT.